The TCR beta chain under discussion was sequenced for a study of T cell responses to AZD1222 COVID-19 vaccine. This clone has more than one count but fewer than ten. Its antigen is currently unknown. General study points: Spike was spanned by vaccine-associated CD4 TCRs, with dominance at 160-218 and 743-854. Without day 14 samples, only post-peak T cell repertoires were studied.

Sequencing used immunoSEQ multiplex PCR; TCRdb keeps in-frame clones, though not all of them. The repertoire consists of approximately 220,000 clones, with about 93% occurring once and the leading ten covering 0.9% to 1.1%. V was trimmed by 8 bases and J by 8 bases, leaving 18 bases between them. There are 13 residues in the CDR3. Germline assignment: CDR1 SGHVS and CDR2 FQNEAQ. V usage is TRBV7-8 and J usage is TRBJ1-2; weak D call: TRBD1 (5 bases). The TCR sequence derives from an adult in good health. Sequencing was performed on peripheral blood, taken on day 0 of MenACWY control vaccination. CDR3 DNA: TGTGCCAGCCGACCTAGGGGAGCCACGGGCTACACCTTC. The encoded protein is CASRPRGATGYTF. The entire variable domain, with the rest obtained from reference TRBV7-8 and TRBJ1-2, is as follows: GAGVSQSPRYKVAKRGQDVALRCDPISGHVSLFWYQQALGQGPEFLTYFQNEAQLDKSGLPSDRFFAERPEGSVSTLKIQRTQQEDSAVYLCASRPRGATGYTFGSGTRLTVV.